Listed below are T cell receptor beta chains from one sample, sequenced in a study of radiotherapy plus CTLA-4 blockade in lung cancer. The table came from immunoSEQ multiplex PCR; TCRdb's copy has only in-frame clones and leaves some out. The table lists more than 55,000 clones, around 85% of them singletons. This specimen was peripheral blood, taken from a patient treated with radiotherapy plus ipilimumab. The receptors stem from a human donor with non-small cell lung cancer who had a complete response to radiotherapy plus ipilimumab. Each CDR3 is given with its conserved first and last residue. The D gene is left open where the match is weak. Clone size appears in some rows only: once, few, many, or a class for an expanded clone.

clone_size j_call v_call d_call cdr3_aa
NA TRBJ2-7 TRBV10-2 TRBD1 CASSIDRGVSEQYF
NA TRBJ1-3 TRBV7-2 TRBD1 CASSLKGADGNTIYF
NA TRBJ1-4 TRBV4-3 NA CASSQVGGQTNEKLFF
NA TRBJ2-3 TRBV13 TRBD2 CASSRSGGVSDTQYF
NA TRBJ1-3 TRBV4-1 TRBD1 CASSQGGQGANSGNTIYF
NA TRBJ1-1 TRBV7-2 NA CASSLLRGNTEAFF
NA TRBJ2-3 TRBV10-3 TRBD1 CAISEGAENTQYF
NA TRBJ1-1 TRBV11-2 NA CASSLTGNTEAFF
once TRBJ1-6 TRBV15 NA CATSMLKGALHF
NA TRBJ1-2 TRBV5-3 TRBD1 CARSSTRDRCQLYGYTF
few TRBJ2-1 TRBV25-1 TRBD2 CASSEYGVAGGLHNEQFF
NA TRBJ2-1 TRBV7-2 TRBD2 CASSPGTSGKHNEQFF
NA TRBJ1-3 TRBV9 TRBD1 CASSPWDSSGNTIYF
NA TRBJ1-4 TRBV7-9 NA CASSIGRTANEKLFF
NA TRBJ1-6 TRBV18 NA CASSPEGVGSPLHF
once TRBJ2-1 TRBV4-3 TRBD2 CASSQDPPGTSGGKYNEQFF
NA TRBJ2-1 TRBV11-3 NA CASSPSWGLTYNEQFF
NA TRBJ2-1 TRBV2 TRBD2 CASSEYRSGNYNEQFF
NA TRBJ1-5 TRBV28 NA CASRPPGGNQPQHF
NA TRBJ1-1 TRBV5-1 TRBD1 CASSLGDRMNTEAFF
NA TRBJ1-5 TRBV6-5 TRBD1 CASRSGGQPQHF
NA TRBJ2-1 TRBV6-5 TRBD1 CASTQTGGGINEQFF
NA TRBJ1-5 TRBV6-5 NA CASSYDRWRPQHF
NA TRBJ1-2 TRBV6-1 NA CASSDALGGYTF
NA TRBJ2-7 TRBV5-1 NA CASSSPGPYEQYF
NA TRBJ1-3 TRBV6-5 TRBD1 CASSQGATIYF
few TRBJ2-7 TRBV7-2 NA CASSFTAGLSYEQYF
NA TRBJ1-2 TRBV7-9 NA CASSFIGQIGYTF
NA TRBJ1-2 TRBV11-2 NA CASSSQTGRDYGYTF
many TRBJ1-4 TRBV30 NA CAWLGQNEKLFF
NA TRBJ1-1 TRBV6-5 TRBD1 CASRTGQGTEAFF
NA TRBJ2-2 TRBV7-9 TRBD2 CAIERDPGELFF
NA TRBJ1-4 TRBV5-5 TRBD1 CASSLGQGATNEKLFF
once TRBJ2-5 TRBV7-8 TRBD1 CASSRWGTGVGETQYF
NA TRBJ2-6 TRBV5-1 TRBD2 CASSLVLAGGSGANVLTF
NA TRBJ1-2 TRBV7-9 TRBD1 CASSLGRQGNYGYTF
NA TRBJ1-1 TRBV5-6 NA CASSLQQMNTEAFF
NA TRBJ2-2 TRBV13 NA CASSLGRWASEDTGELFF
NA TRBJ1-1 TRBV7-8 NA CASSSQDRRNTEAFF
NA TRBJ1-1 TRBV7-2 NA CASSQEAGLRLTEAFF
NA TRBJ2-1 TRBV11-3 TRBD2 CASSLDSGVNNEQFF
NA TRBJ1-1 TRBV7-6 NA CASSLARRGARGNTEAFF
NA TRBJ1-6 TRBV6-6 TRBD1 CASRQGNSPLHF
NA TRBJ2-1 TRBV4-1 TRBD2 CASSQGLAGYNEQFF
NA TRBJ2-5 TRBV30 TRBD1 CAWSWTGGTQYF
NA TRBJ2-6 TRBV4-2 TRBD1 CASSQEGQGSSGANVLTF